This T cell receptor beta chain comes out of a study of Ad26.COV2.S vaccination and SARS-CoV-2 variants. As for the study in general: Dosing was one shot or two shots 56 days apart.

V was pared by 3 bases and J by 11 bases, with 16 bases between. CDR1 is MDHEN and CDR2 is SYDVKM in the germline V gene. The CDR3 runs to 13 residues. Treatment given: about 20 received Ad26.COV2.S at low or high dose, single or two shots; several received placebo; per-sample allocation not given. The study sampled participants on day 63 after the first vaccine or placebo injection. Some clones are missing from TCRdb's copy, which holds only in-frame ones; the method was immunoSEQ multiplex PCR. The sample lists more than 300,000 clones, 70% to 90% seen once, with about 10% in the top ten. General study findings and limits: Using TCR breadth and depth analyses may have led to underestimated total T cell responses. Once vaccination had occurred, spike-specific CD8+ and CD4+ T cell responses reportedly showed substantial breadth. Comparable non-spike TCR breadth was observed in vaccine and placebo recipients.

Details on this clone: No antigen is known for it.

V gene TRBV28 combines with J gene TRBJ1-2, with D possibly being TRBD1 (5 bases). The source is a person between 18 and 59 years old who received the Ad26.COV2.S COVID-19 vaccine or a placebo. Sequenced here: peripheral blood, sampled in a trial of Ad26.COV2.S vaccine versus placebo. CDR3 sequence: CASSFSARDGYTF. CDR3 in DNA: TGTGCCAGCAGTTTCTCGGCGAGGGACGGGTACACCTTC.